What follows describes a single T cell receptor (beta chain). This CDR3 comprises 14 residues. CDR1 and CDR2 from the germline V gene are MRHNA and SNTAGT. Between the trimmed V and J ends, which lost 6 bases and 0 bases, there was a span of 9 bases. The source of the sample is a study of control samples from healthy donors and cancer patients. Method: immunoSEQ multiplex PCR; TCRdb's copy keeps in-frame clones and lacks some. The data hold under 150,000 clones, with 87% observed a single time. Sequenced sample: blood. The source of this sequence is a man in his sixties in good health. V is TRBV6-4 and J is TRBJ1-3, with D tentatively TRBD1 (5 bases). The CDR3 bases are TGTGCCAGCAGGACAGTTACCTCTGGAAACACCATATATTTT. As protein: CASRTVTSGNTIYF.